These 30 T cell receptor beta chains were all obtained from the same sample, sequenced in a study of T cells after yellow fever vaccination. TCRdb analysed the 5' RACE reads with MiXCR anew, one entry per CDR3 protein. The table has some 550,000 distinct CDR3 sequences, 15% to 20% seen once. The starting material was PBMCs, obtained 15 days after the yellow fever booster vaccination. These receptors were collected from a man aged 25 to 40 who received the YFV17D yellow fever vaccine.

The rearrangement joins TRBV20-1 to TRBJ2-3; the D is unclear. V was pared by 4 bases and J by 2 bases, with 4 bases between. CDR1 and CDR2 from the germline V gene are DFQATT and SNEGSKA (reference sequence). CDR3 length equals 11 residues. The CDR3 sequence is CSATLTDTQYF. The CDR3 DNA reads as TGCAGTGCTACCCTCACAGATACGCAGTATTTT.

The chain couples TRBV18 to TRBJ2-2; D may be TRBD2 (6 bases). Germline V CDR1 and CDR2: KGHSH, LQKENI. V was trimmed by 3 bases and J by 7 bases, leaving 15 bases between them. The CDR3 runs 15 residues. CDR3 sequence: CASSPLRETIGELFF. The CDR3 nucleotides are TGTGCCAGCTCACCTCTTCGGGAGACGATCGGGGAGCTGTTTTTT.

The rearrangement joins TRBV24-1 to TRBJ2-1; D is unresolved. V was cut by 3 bases and J by 6 bases, with 17 bases left in between. In germline, CDR1 is KGHDR, CDR2 SFDVKD. This CDR3 region has 16 residues. CDR3 amino acids: CATSDPQGSGSNEQFF. The DNA of the CDR3 is TGTGCCACCAGTGATCCCCAAGGGTCAGGAAGCAATGAGCAGTTCTTC.

The gene calls are TRBV20-1 and TRBJ1-3; D unresolved. The CDR3 has 13 residues. The V gene lost 3 bases and the J gene lost 4 bases, with 10 bases spanning the gap. The germline CDR1 and CDR2 sequences are DFQATT and SNEGSKA (reference sequence). The chain's CDR3 is CSASRNSGNTIYF. The CDR3 DNA is TGCAGTGCTAGCCGGAATTCGGGAAACACCATATATTTT.

J is TRBJ2-4 and V is TRBV29-1; D gene unclear. This CDR3 contains 11 residues. With 7 bases removed from V and 8 bases from J, the gap between germline ends came to 12 bases. The germline gives CDR1 SQVTM, CDR2 ANQGSEA. Here the CDR3 DNA reads TGCAGCGGGGCGAGAGGTGACATTCAGTACTTC. Translating it yields CSGARGDIQYF.

CDR3 sequence (DNA): TGTGCCAGCAGTGCCCCCGGGGCGGGGGCGAGGGGCTACACCTTC. Translation: CASSAPGAGARGYTF. V is TRBV25-1 and J is TRBJ1-2; tentatively, D is TRBD1 (6 bases). The V and J ends lost 4 bases and 8 bases respectively, with 20 bases between them. Germline CDR1 reads MGHDK; CDR2 reads SYGVNS. This CDR3 is 15 amino acids long.

This chain links TRBV29-1 with TRBJ2-7, with D possibly matching TRBD1 (5 bases). Trimming cost V 4 bases and J 2 bases, with 18 bases left between them. The CDR3 loop spans 15 amino acids. CDR1 SQVTM and CDR2 ANQGSEA come from the germline V gene. CDR3 bases: TGCAGCGTTGGAAGTGCCGAGACAGAGACCTACGAGCAGTACTTC. Translation: CSVGSAETETYEQYF.

The chain links TRBV3-1 to TRBJ2-1, with D maybe TRBD1 (7 bases). CDR3 size: 12 residues. Trimming took 3 bases from V and 13 from J, leaving 13 bases between them. CDR1 LGHDT and CDR2 YNNKEL come from the germline V gene (reference sequence). The CDR3 loop reads CASSQRQGGQFF. The CDR3 region has the DNA TGTGCCAGCAGCCAGCGACAGGGAGGTCAGTTCTTC.

The chain employs TRBV5-4 and TRBJ2-7; D unresolved. The CDR3 is 14 amino acids. Germline assignment: CDR1 SGHNT and CDR2 YYREEE (reference sequence). Trimming pared 0 bases from V and 2 bases from J, leaving 9 bases between. The CDR3 DNA reads as TGTGCCAGCAGCTTGGGGCTCGTACCCTACGAGCAGTACTTC. It specifies CASSLGLVPYEQYF.

This clonotype turned up a few times. This chain uses TRBV5-6 with TRBJ2-2; D not resolved. The CDR3 has 12 amino acids. In germline, CDR1 is SGHDT, CDR2 YYEEEE. The V end lost 0 bases, the J end lost 7 bases, and 4 bases lay between the germline ends. The CDR3 DNA reads TGTGCCAGCAGCTTGGATATCGGGGAGCTGTTTTTT. Translation: CASSLDIGELFF.

This clonotype has more than one count but fewer than ten. V and J are TRBV6-2 or TRBV6-3 and TRBJ2-7; TRBD1 matches 8 bases. The CDR3 runs to 15 residues. The germline gives CDR1 MNHEY, CDR2 SVGEGT. The V gene end was trimmed by 4 bases and the J gene end by 3 bases; junction bases not matched to a gene: 8. The CDR3 DNA reads TGTGCCAGCAGTTTAATTGGACAGGGAGGCTACGAGCAGTACTTC. It codes for CASSLIGQGGYEQYF.

The gene calls are TRBV5-4 and TRBJ2-1, with 7 bases fitting TRBD2. J lost 6 bases, V lost 1 base, and 7 bases had no gene match. CDR1 SGHNT and CDR2 YYREEE come from the germline V gene (reference sequence). The CDR3 contains 15 residues. CDR3 region: CASSLPQVAGNEQFF. Written as DNA, the CDR3 is TGTGCCAGCAGCTTGCCCCAGGTAGCGGGCAATGAGCAGTTCTTC.

This clonotype was found a few times. The genes are TRBV20-1 and TRBJ2-1; 14 bases are a match to TRBD2. V was pared by 5 bases and J by 9 bases, with 3 bases of the junction left unmatched. Germline CDR1 and CDR2: DFQATT and SNEGSKA (reference sequence). This CDR3 region has 13 residues. The CDR3 sequence: CSAAGLAGGEQFF. The CDR3, as DNA: TGCAGTGCTGCTGGACTAGCGGGAGGTGAGCAGTTCTTC.

This clonotype has a handful of counts. The J gene is TRBJ2-1, the V gene TRBV20-1; 8 bases align to TRBD1. The junction had 8 bases not matched to a gene; V was cut back by 0 bases and J by 13 bases. CDR3 length equals 13 residues. Germline V gene data show CDR1 as DFQATT and CDR2 as SNEGSKA (reference sequence). CDR3 protein: CSARDRTGQLQFF. As DNA, the CDR3 is TGCAGTGCTAGAGATCGGACAGGGCAACTCCAGTTCTTC.

This chain uses TRBV20-1 with TRBJ2-7, with 7 bases fitting TRBD2. V gave up 3 bases and J gave up 0 bases; unmatched junction bases: 2. The CDR3 runs to 13 residues. Germline lookup yields CDR1 DFQATT and CDR2 SNEGSKA (reference sequence). The DNA for the CDR3 is TGCAGTGCTAGTGCGGGAGCCTCCTACGAGCAGTACTTC. Its translation: CSASAGASYEQYF.

The chain carries TRBV9 and TRBJ2-3; maybe TRBD2 (6 bases). Germline V gives CDR1 SGDLS, CDR2 YYNGEE. V was pared by 3 bases and J by 4 bases, with 12 bases between. The CDR3 consists of 14 residues. The CDR3 nucleotides read TGTGCCAGCAGCGGAAGGGGAGGCCCAGATACGCAGTATTTT. Its translation is CASSGRGGPDTQYF. The full variable domain, in which reference TRBV9 and TRBJ2-3 provide the parts outside the CDR3, is DSGVTQTPKHLITATGQRVTLRCSPRSGDLSVYWYQQSLDQGLQFLIQYYNGEERAKGNILERFSAQQFPDLHSELNLSSLELGDSALYFCASSGRGGPDTQYFGPGTRLTVL.

This sequence joins TRBV9 and TRBJ2-2; 8 bases map to TRBD2. V gave up 2 bases and J gave up 2 bases; unmatched junction bases: 5. This CDR3 contains 16 residues. Germline CDR1 and CDR2: SGDLS and YYNGEE. CDR3 residues: CASSVSGGKNTGELFF. CDR3 sequence (DNA): TGTGCCAGCAGCGTGTCGGGAGGGAAAAACACCGGGGAGCTGTTTTTT.

This clonotype appeared a few times. The chain employs TRBV5-1 and TRBJ1-2; D remains ambiguous. V dropped 7 bases and J dropped 0 bases, with 10 bases sitting between them. Germline V gene data show CDR1 as SGHRS and CDR2 as YFSETQ. This CDR3 has 13 amino acids. This chain's CDR3 is CASGQEANYGYTF. DNA for the CDR3: TGCGCCAGCGGCCAGGAAGCTAACTATGGCTACACCTTC. Together with reference TRBV5-1 and TRBJ1-2, the CDR3 gives the full variable domain: KAGVTQTPRYLIKTRGQQVTLSCSPISGHRSVSWYQQTPGQGLQFLFEYFSETQRNKGNFPGRFSGRQFSNSRSEMNVSTLELGDSALYLCASGQEANYGYTFGSGTRLTVV.

The chain links TRBV13 to TRBJ1-1, with a tentative D call TRBD1 (5 bases). V lost 2 bases and J lost 5, with 9 bases in between. This CDR3 is built from 13 residues. In germline, CDR1 is PRHDT, CDR2 FYEKMQ (reference sequence). Here the CDR3 reads CASSLSRGTEAFF. CDR3 bases: TGTGCCAGCAGCTTATCCCGGGGGACTGAAGCTTTCTTT.

The chain uses TRBV6-1 and TRBJ2-7; the D gene is possibly TRBD2 (5 bases). V gave up 6 bases and J gave up 2 bases, with 14 bases separating them. Per the germline V gene, CDR1 is MNHNS and CDR2 is SASEGT. This CDR3 spans 14 amino acids. The CDR3 sequence: CASSLSLGAYEQYF. DNA of the CDR3: TGTGCCAGCAGCTTGTCCCTCGGGGCCTACGAGCAGTACTTC.

The chain carries TRBV29-1 and TRBJ1-1; no definite D call. Trimming removed 3 bases from V and 7 bases from J, with 9 bases in between. The CDR3 consists of 11 residues. The germline gives CDR1 SQVTM, CDR2 ANQGSEA. CDR3 sequence (DNA): TGCAGCGTTGACATCGGCGGTGAAGCTTTCTTT. Amino acids: CSVDIGGEAFF.

The V and J genes are TRBV28 and TRBJ2-7; TRBD2 agrees at 11 bases. Trimming removed 4 bases from V and 0 bases from J; junction bases left unmatched: 14. The CDR3 length is 19 residues. Germline CDR1 reads MDHEN; CDR2 reads SYDVKM. CDR3 loop: CASSYAGLAEGGSSYEQYF. In DNA, the CDR3 is TGTGCCAGCAGTTACGCGGGACTAGCGGAGGGGGGGAGCTCCTACGAGCAGTACTTC.

For the CDR3, the DNA is TGCAGTGCTAGGGCTAGACCCACCGGGGAGCTGTTTTTT. It is translated as CSARARPTGELFF. J is TRBJ2-2 and V is TRBV20-1; no firm D call. The CDR3 contains 13 residues. V lost 3 bases and J 4 bases, leaving 9 bases between the germline ends. Germline V gene lookup returns CDR1 DFQATT and CDR2 SNEGSKA (reference sequence).

CDR3 amino acids: CASRDPFPSEQYF. DNA of the CDR3: TGTGCCAGCAGGGACCCCTTTCCCTCCGAGCAGTACTTC. The chain couples TRBV27 to TRBJ2-7; D is ambiguous. Between the trimmed V and J ends, which lost 6 bases and 6 bases, there was a span of 15 bases. Looked up from germline, CDR1 is MNHEY and CDR2 is SMNVEV (reference sequence). The CDR3 contains 13 residues.

Comment on this clonotype: The junction and the germline gene differ at one end; a read error may be behind it. The chain links TRBV7-9 to TRBJ1-4, with TRBD1 identical over 8 bases. This CDR3 comprises 15 residues. Germline CDR1 SEHNR, CDR2 FQNEAQ (reference sequence). The CDR3 coding sequence is TGTGCCAGCAGTTTAGACAGGGGCAAAAATGAAAAACTGTTTTTT. Protein product: CASSLDRGKNEKLFF.

This clonotype was picked up a small number of times. This chain uses TRBV15 with TRBJ2-5; D not certain. This CDR3 spans 15 amino acids. V lost 0 bases and J lost 1, with 9 bases in between. In germline, CDR1 is LNHNV, CDR2 YYDKDF (reference sequence). This CDR3 reads CATSRDPNSQETQYF. Written as DNA, the CDR3 is TGTGCCACCAGCAGAGATCCCAACAGCCAAGAGACCCAGTACTTC.

This clonotype was counted between two and nine times. This chain connects TRBV10-3 to TRBJ2-7, with D possibly TRBD1 on 6 matching bases. This CDR3 is 14 amino acids long. Deletions cut 2 bases from V and 5 bases from J, with 13 bases between. The V gene's germline CDR1 is ENHRY and CDR2 SYGVKD. The CDR3 region is CAISERAEGDEQYF. In DNA form, the CDR3 reads TGTGCCATCAGTGAGAGGGCTGAGGGGGACGAGCAGTACTTC.

This clonotype came up a few times. J is TRBJ2-7 and V is TRBV20-1; 8 nucleotides agree with TRBD1. Unmatched junction bases numbered 2, after V lost 1 base and J lost 3 bases. CDR3 length equals 13 residues. CDR1 and CDR2 from the germline V gene are DFQATT and SNEGSKA (reference sequence). CDR3 in amino acids: CSARGTGGYEQYF. The CDR3 coding sequence is TGCAGTGCTAGAGGAACAGGGGGCTACGAGCAGTACTTC.

J is TRBJ2-7 and V is TRBV19, with unresolved D. Looked up from germline, CDR1 is LNHDA and CDR2 is SQIVND (reference sequence). The CDR3 has 13 residues. Trimming left V 5 bases short and J 3 bases short, with 11 bases between. CDR3 coding DNA: TGTGCCAGTAGTTTTAGGGCCCACTACGAGCAGTACTTC. This encodes CASSFRAHYEQYF.

This chain links TRBV29-1 with TRBJ2-3, with no clear D. Germline V lookup: CDR1 SQVTM, CDR2 ANQGSEA. V was shortened by 3 bases and J by 2 bases, with 21 bases between the two germline ends. The CDR3 is 17 residues long. CDR3 amino acids: CSVEGLGSATPTDTQYF. CDR3 DNA: TGCAGCGTTGAGGGGTTGGGAAGCGCAACTCCCACAGATACGCAGTATTTT.